This is a list of T cell receptor beta chains from one sample in a study of regulatory T cells in long-lasting Graves disease. Each CDR3 protein gets one entry after TCRdb re-called the multiplex PCR reads with MiXCR. The sample holds 350,000 to 450,000 distinct CDR3 sequences, less than 25% seen once. The source material was peripheral blood mononuclear cells (PBMCs), sampled when the disease was refractory, from a patient treated with antithyroid drugs. The source of these receptors is a female donor with Graves disease. The conserved cysteine and the conserved F or W are not part of the CDR3 here.

v_call cdr3_aa
TRBV12-3/TRBV12-4 ASSPTVSGNTIY
TRBV4-1 ASSLLTRGPPNTGELF
TRBV29-1 SAGTGNYEQY
TRBV5-6 ASSPDARGGTQY
TRBV20-1 SAISDSRAGNTIY
TRBV5-1 ASSLAQGTNEKLF
TRBV20-1 SAREISYEQY
TRBV6-4 ASSYRVGGGTEAF
TRBV7-2 ASGLTGATEAF
TRBV20-1 SAGGGYETQY
TRBV20-1 SAPRQGPEQY
TRBV7-2 ASSGALGNYGYT
TRBV29-1 SVEPGGLYGYT
TRBV29-1 SASAGGDTEAF
TRBV18 ASSPPTSRAAQETQY
TRBV27 ASSPRTGLGVETQY
TRBV9 ASSVEGISYEQY
TRBV7-9 ASSLGQGKREKLF
TRBV6-5 ASSYDQGTEAF
TRBV27 ASSLGRNVEAF
TRBV28 ASKASGNYEQY
TRBV27 ASSLSGGDTQY
TRBV7-9 ASSLDPTTAEQY
TRBV11-2 ASSSGESRQPQH
TRBV5-1 ASSLPGGYGYT
TRBV12-3/TRBV12-4 ASSSLTQHQETQY
TRBV11-2 ASSFLAGVPDTQY
TRBV5-6 ASSLELSGRAGELF
TRBV7-9 ASSLDRVPNTGELF
TRBV7-8 ASSLESRPGELF
TRBV7-9 ASSDDRSPLH
TRBV11-2 ASRFPLGAQETQY
TRBV10-2 ASSESPGAFMVSYEQY
TRBV28 ASSLGVAGLVPSGKNEQF
TRBV20-1 SVITDRSSYEQY
TRBV2 ASSVPTNTGELF
TRBV27 ASSPIAGIFGELF
TRBV10-3 AISFDRGTEAF
TRBV6-5 ASSYSKNTGELF
TRBV27 ASTPGQGAEAF
TRBV19 ASSPASKGIPNTGELF
TRBV29-1 SVTGGMNTEAF
TRBV6-1 ASRVTGLFSDEQY
TRBV28 ASRPPAGTGAETQY
TRBV18 ASSPSAYEQY